These 4 T cell receptor beta chains originate from one sample sequenced in a study of cytomegalovirus exposure and HLA in healthy donors (TCRdb year 2017). Receptor amplification or capture employed the immunoSEQ multiplex PCR assay. A mixture of 60 forward primers for TCR Vbeta segments and 13 reverse primers for TCR Jbeta segments was used in the multiplex PCR. TCRdb obtained this table from immuneACCESS and retained in-frame rearrangements with V and J assigned. These tables miss some clones; where compared with another copy, unresolved V genes account for less than half of the shortfall, and the remainder is unexplained. The sample records some 98,000 clones, around 70% of which are singletons. Less than 2.5% of the sample lies in the top ten. Sequencing was done on a sample of PBMCs. The receptors were gathered from a man aged 50-59 years in good health and CMV-seronegative.

The chain uses TRBV6-1 and TRBJ2-7; a weak D match, TRBD1 (6 bases). The CDR3 has 14 amino acids. V lost 4 bases and J lost 3, with 13 bases in between. Germline assignment: CDR1 MNHNS and CDR2 SASEGT. In nucleotides, the CDR3 is TGTGCCAGCAGTGTTCAATGGGGGCACTACGAGCAGTACTTC. This encodes CASSVQWGHYEQYF.

The chain links TRBV9 to TRBJ2-1; D remains unclear. The CDR3 spans 16 residues. V dropped 0 bases and J dropped 9 bases, with 19 bases sitting between them. Germline values: CDR1 SGDLS, CDR2 YYNGEE. CDR3 coding DNA: TGTGCCAGCAGCGTAGCTTTTTCAGGCCTAACGAGTGAGCAGTTCTTC. Its protein product is CASSVAFSGLTSEQFF. The full variable domain, in which reference TRBV9 and TRBJ2-1 provide the parts outside the CDR3, is DSGVTQTPKHLITATGQRVTLRCSPRSGDLSVYWYQQSLDQGLQFLIQYYNGEERAKGNILERFSAQQFPDLHSELNLSSLELGDSALYFCASSVAFSGLTSEQFFGPGTRLTVL.

The CDR3 reads CASSVSRDRNLTHQETQYF. The CDR3 DNA is TGTGCCAGCAGCGTGAGCCGGGACAGGAATTTAACCCACCAAGAGACCCAGTACTTC. V and J are TRBV5-8 and TRBJ2-5, with TRBD1 matching 8 bases. The CDR3 is 19 residues long. Germline V gene lookup returns CDR1 SGHTS and CDR2 YDEGEE. Trimming took 4 bases from V and 0 from J; bases not matched to a gene: 17. Using reference TRBV5-8 and TRBJ2-5 for the parts outside the CDR3, the full variable domain is EAGVTQSPTHLIKTRGQQATLRCSPISGHTSVYWYQQALGLGLQFLLWYDEGEERNRGNFPPRFSGRQFPNYSSELNVNALELEDSALYLCASSVSRDRNLTHQETQYFGPGTRLLVL.

Concerning this clone itself: Relative to the germline gene, one junction end is altered; a read error may explain this. Here the CDR3 DNA reads TGTGTCAGCTTTGGCCCAGGGGGCAAAAATGAAAAACTGTTTTTT. Amino acids: CVSFGPGGKNEKLFF. The chain joins TRBV28 to TRBJ1-4, with TRBD1 matching 8 bases. Germline lookup yields CDR1 MDHEN and CDR2 SYDVKM. CDR3 size: 15 residues.